This is a list of T cell receptor beta chains from one sample in a study of cytomegalovirus exposure and HLA in healthy donors. Libraries were prepared by immunoSEQ multiplex PCR; TCRdb keeps only in-frame clonotypes and omits some of them. The table lists 180,000 or so clones, 75% of them singletons. Sequencing was carried out using PBMCs. The receptors shown here come from a male donor in good health and CMV-seronegative. Each CDR3 is given with its conserved first and last residue. A D gene is named only where the DNA matches it firmly. Clone sizes are given selectively: once, few, many, or a class where the clone is expanded.

d_gene: TRBD1
abundance: once
v_gene: TRBV7-9
j_gene: TRBJ1-5
len: 15
CDR3nt: TGTGCCAGCAGCCCACAGGGGCTTGGCAATCAGCCCCAGCATTTT
CDR3aa: CASSPQGLGNQPQHF

d_gene: TRBD1
abundance: few
v_gene: TRBV28
j_gene: TRBJ1-5
len: 15
CDR3nt: TGTGCCAGCAGAGCCTTGGGACAGAGCAATCAGCCCCAGCATTTT
CDR3aa: CASRALGQSNQPQHF

d_gene: TRBD1
abundance: -
v_gene: TRBV28
j_gene: TRBJ1-5
len: 15
CDR3nt: TGTGCCAGCAGTGACGTGGACAGGGCTTATCAGCCCCAGCATTTT
CDR3aa: CASSDVDRAYQPQHF

d_gene: -
abundance: -
v_gene: TRBV6-5
j_gene: TRBJ1-5
len: 15
CDR3nt: TGTGCCAGCAGTAAAGGACTGTATAGCAATCAGCCCCAGCATTTT
CDR3aa: CASSKGLYSNQPQHF

d_gene: TRBD2
abundance: few
v_gene: TRBV19
j_gene: TRBJ2-1
len: 13
CDR3nt: TGTGCCAGTAGTATAGGCAGGGAGGGTGAGCAGTTCTTC
CDR3aa: CASSIGREGEQFF

d_gene: -
abundance: -
v_gene: TRBV9
j_gene: TRBJ2-7
len: 14
CDR3nt: TGTGCCAGCAGCGCCGCAGGGTCCCTGAGCGAGCAGTACTTC
CDR3aa: CASSAAGSLSEQYF

d_gene: -
abundance: -
v_gene: TRBV30
j_gene: TRBJ1-4
len: 16
CDR3nt: TGTGCCTGGAGGCCCTCGGCGGGGAGGGGTAATGAAAAACTGTTTTTT
CDR3aa: CAWRPSAGRGNEKLFF

d_gene: -
abundance: -
v_gene: TRBV19
j_gene: TRBJ2-7
len: 14
CDR3nt: TGTGCCAGTAGTGTCGGGAGTCAAGGCTACGAGCAGTACTTC
CDR3aa: CASSVGSQGYEQYF

d_gene: TRBD2
abundance: few
v_gene: TRBV9
j_gene: TRBJ2-3
len: 15
CDR3nt: TGTGCCAGCAGCGTCGCCGGGACTAGCGCCGATACGCAGTATTTT
CDR3aa: CASSVAGTSADTQYF

d_gene: -
abundance: once
v_gene: TRBV6-5
j_gene: TRBJ1-5
len: 13
CDR3nt: TGTGCCAGCAGTTACAGAGGTACTCAGCCCCAGCATTTT
CDR3aa: CASSYRGTQPQHF

d_gene: -
abundance: once
v_gene: TRBV30
j_gene: TRBJ1-3
len: 11
CDR3nt: TGTGCCTGGAGTAAGACAACCCCCATATATTTT
CDR3aa: CAWSKTTPIYF

d_gene: TRBD1
abundance: few
v_gene: TRBV19
j_gene: TRBJ1-5
len: 15
CDR3nt: TGTGCCAGTAGTTGGAAACAGGGGAGCAATCAGCCCCAGCATTTT
CDR3aa: CASSWKQGSNQPQHF

d_gene: -
abundance: -
v_gene: TRBV11-2
j_gene: TRBJ1-2
len: 14
CDR3nt: TGTGCCAGCAGCGCTGGACAGCTACTCTATGGCTACACCTTC
CDR3aa: CASSAGQLLYGYTF

d_gene: -
abundance: -
v_gene: TRBV7-2
j_gene: TRBJ2-7
len: 16
CDR3nt: TGTGCCAGCAGCTTAGCAGCGTTTGGCGGTGCCTACGAGCAGTACTTC
CDR3aa: CASSLAAFGGAYEQYF

d_gene: TRBD2
abundance: -
v_gene: TRBV19
j_gene: TRBJ2-1
len: 19
CDR3nt: TGTGCCAGTAGTTGGGGACTAGCGGGAGCCGAGATCTCCTACAATGAGCAGTTCTTC
CDR3aa: CASSWGLAGAEISYNEQFF

d_gene: -
abundance: -
v_gene: TRBV6-6
j_gene: TRBJ2-7
len: 13
CDR3nt: TGTGCCAGCAGTCCGGGACAAGACTACGAGCAGTACTTC
CDR3aa: CASSPGQDYEQYF

d_gene: -
abundance: few
v_gene: TRBV30
j_gene: TRBJ1-1
len: 16
CDR3nt: TGTGCCTGGAGTGTATGGCCAGGTTGGAAGAACACTGAAGCTTTCTTT
CDR3aa: CAWSVWPGWKNTEAFF

d_gene: TRBD2
abundance: few
v_gene: TRBV4-1
j_gene: TRBJ2-7
len: 16
CDR3nt: TGCGCCAGCAGCCAAGATAGGACTGGGCCGGGAGGCGAGCAGTACTTC
CDR3aa: CASSQDRTGPGGEQYF

d_gene: TRBD1
abundance: -
v_gene: TRBV27
j_gene: TRBJ1-5
len: 16
CDR3nt: TGTGCCAGCAGTATCGCGGGACAGAATAGCAATCAGCCCCAGCATTTT
CDR3aa: CASSIAGQNSNQPQHF

d_gene: -
abundance: -
v_gene: TRBV6-1
j_gene: TRBJ2-1
len: 15
CDR3nt: TGTGCCAGCAGTGATCCCGACAGGTGGAGAAATGAGCAGTTCTTC
CDR3aa: CASSDPDRWRNEQFF

d_gene: -
abundance: -
v_gene: TRBV6-5
j_gene: TRBJ2-2
len: 16
CDR3nt: TGTGCCAGCAGTTACTCGACCGGTCTGACAACCGGGGAGCTGTTTTTT
CDR3aa: CASSYSTGLTTGELFF

d_gene: -
abundance: -
v_gene: TRBV19
j_gene: TRBJ1-6
len: 14
CDR3nt: TGTGCCAGTAAACCGCAGGGTTATAATTCACCCCTCCACTTT
CDR3aa: CASKPQGYNSPLHF

d_gene: -
abundance: -
v_gene: TRBV5-8
j_gene: TRBJ1-5
len: 13
CDR3nt: TGTGCCAGCAGCTTGGGGGCGGGAGGGACCCAGCATTTT
CDR3aa: CASSLGAGGTQHF

d_gene: -
abundance: few
v_gene: TRBV2
j_gene: TRBJ1-1
len: 13
CDR3nt: TGTGCCACCTTTCGACGGGGGAACACTGAAGCTTTCTTT
CDR3aa: CATFRRGNTEAFF

d_gene: -
abundance: once
v_gene: TRBV5-4
j_gene: TRBJ2-5
len: 13
CDR3nt: TGTGCCATCAAGGTAGCGATCGAGGAGACCCAGTACTTC
CDR3aa: CAIKVAIEETQYF

d_gene: TRBD1
abundance: -
v_gene: TRBV6-5
j_gene: TRBJ1-1
len: 15
CDR3nt: TGTGCCAGCAGTTACCCGGGACAGGGTGGCACTGAAGCTTTCTTT
CDR3aa: CASSYPGQGGTEAFF

d_gene: TRBD2
abundance: -
v_gene: TRBV6-5
j_gene: TRBJ2-5
len: 16
CDR3nt: TGTGCCAGCAGTTATAGTTGGCGGGGGGGAGGAGAGACCCAGTACTTC
CDR3aa: CASSYSWRGGGETQYF

d_gene: TRBD1
abundance: -
v_gene: TRBV6-5
j_gene: TRBJ2-1
len: 13
CDR3nt: TGTGCCAGCAGTCCCCGAGGGGGCATTGAGCAGTTCTTC
CDR3aa: CASSPRGGIEQFF

d_gene: -
abundance: -
v_gene: TRBV4-1
j_gene: TRBJ1-5
len: 14
CDR3nt: TGCGCCAGCAGCCAAGAAGGAGGGAATCAGCCCCAGCATTTT
CDR3aa: CASSQEGGNQPQHF

d_gene: TRBD1
abundance: -
v_gene: TRBV7-2
j_gene: TRBJ1-6
len: 15
CDR3nt: TGTGCCAGCAGCGCCCAGACAGGGAGTAACTCACCCCTCCACTTT
CDR3aa: CASSAQTGSNSPLHF